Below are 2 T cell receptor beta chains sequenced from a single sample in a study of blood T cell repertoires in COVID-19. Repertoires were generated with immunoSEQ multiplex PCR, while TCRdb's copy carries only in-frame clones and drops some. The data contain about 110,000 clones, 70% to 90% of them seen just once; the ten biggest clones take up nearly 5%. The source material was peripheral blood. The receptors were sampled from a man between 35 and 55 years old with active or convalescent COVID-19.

CDR3: CASTTPGADYGYTF. In DNA form, the CDR3 reads TGTGCCAGTACCACCCCAGGGGCCGACTATGGCTACACCTTC. The V call is TRBV19, the J call TRBJ1-2; tentative D call: TRBD1 (6 bases). Germline CDR1 LNHDA, CDR2 SQIVND (reference sequence). V gave up 7 bases and J gave up 3 bases, with 15 bases separating them. The CDR3 extends over 14 amino acids.

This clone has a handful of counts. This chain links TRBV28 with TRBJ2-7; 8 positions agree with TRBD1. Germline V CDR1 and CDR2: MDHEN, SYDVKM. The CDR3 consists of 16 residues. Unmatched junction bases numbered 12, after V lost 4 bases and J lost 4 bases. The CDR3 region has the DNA TGTGCCAGCAGTTCAAGACAGGGGCCCTTCCCTTACGAGCAGTACTTC. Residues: CASSSRQGPFPYEQYF.